A single sample is the source of the 8 T cell receptor beta chains below, sequenced in a study of cytomegalovirus exposure and HLA in healthy donors. The primer mix had 60 Vbeta and 13 Jbeta primers. The data were produced by immunoSEQ multiplex PCR, yet TCRdb's version contains in-frame clones alone and is incomplete. The sample holds about 94,000 clones; 70% to 80% are singletons and the top ten take more than 20%. Specimen: PBMCs. All receptors derive from a man aged 30-40 years in good health and CMV-seropositive.

The chain couples TRBV28 to TRBJ1-1; 7 nucleotides align to TRBD1. Germline V gives CDR1 MDHEN, CDR2 SYDVKM. Trimming removed 4 bases from V and 5 bases from J; junction bases left unmatched: 10. This CDR3 spans 15 amino acids. The CDR3 sequence is CASSSPQQTGTEAFF. The DNA of the CDR3 is TGTGCCAGCAGTTCCCCTCAACAGACAGGGACTGAAGCTTTCTTT.

This sequence joins TRBV5-1 and TRBJ2-5, with TRBD1 matching 7 bases. This CDR3 has 15 residues. CDR1 and CDR2 (germline): SGHRS, YFSETQ. V lost 0 bases, J lost 4 bases, and 6 bases stayed unmatched. For the CDR3, the DNA is TGCGCCAGCAGCTTGGCTGCGACAGGGAGAGAGACCCAGTACTTC. It yields the protein CASSLAATGRETQYF.

The V call is TRBV27, the J call TRBJ1-5; 7 bases align to TRBD1. This CDR3 is 14 amino acids long. V shed 5 bases, J shed 1 base, and the junction held 2 bases outside the gene matches. Germline CDR1 and CDR2: MNHEY and SMNVEV (reference sequence). Written as DNA, the CDR3 is TGTGCCAGCAGTACACAGGGGAGCAATCAGCCCCAGCATTTT. This codes for CASSTQGSNQPQHF.

The chain is built from TRBV4-2 and TRBJ1-4, with 10 bases lining up with TRBD1. The J segment lost 13 bases and the V segment lost 1 base, leaving 15 bases of the junction unmatched. Germline V gives CDR1 LGHNA, CDR2 YNFKEQ. The CDR3 is 17 amino acids. Here the CDR3 reads CASSQGTGGAIFGALFF. The CDR3 bases are TGTGCCAGCAGCCAAGGGACAGGGGGTGCCATTTTTGGGGCACTGTTTTTT.

This clone was seen a few times. The chain uses TRBV6-5 and TRBJ2-7; TRBD2 matches at 10 bases. The CDR3 has 14 amino acids. Germline-derived CDR1 and CDR2 are MNHEY and SVGAGI. V gave up 8 bases and J gave up 3 bases; unmatched junction bases: 7. The CDR3 sequence: CASVSSGSNYEQYF. The CDR3, as DNA: TGTGCCAGCGTTTCTAGCGGGAGCAACTACGAGCAGTACTTC.

The V and J genes are TRBV5-1 and TRBJ1-6; D remains unclear. Germline lookup yields CDR1 SGHRS and CDR2 YFSETQ. Trimming took off 0 bases at V and 8 bases at J, with 9 bases between the two ends. This CDR3 region has 14 residues. The CDR3 sequence: CASSLAGGYSPLHF. CDR3 sequence (DNA): TGCGCCAGCAGCTTGGCCGGAGGATATTCACCCCTCCACTTT.

Only a few counts were recorded for this clone. V usage is TRBV4-1 and J usage is TRBJ1-2, with D possibly TRBD1 on 6 matching bases. V was shortened by 0 bases and J by 4 bases, with 18 bases between the two germline ends. CDR1 is MGHRA, CDR2 YSYEKL, per germline. The CDR3 is 17 residues long. In nucleotides, the CDR3 is TGCGCCAGCAGCCAAGATCAAAGTCGGGGGGCTGGCTATGGCTACACCTTC. This gives the protein CASSQDQSRGAGYGYTF.

This chain links TRBV6-6 with TRBJ2-7; the D gene is possibly TRBD1 (6 bases). From germline, CDR1 is MNHNY and CDR2 SVGAGI (reference sequence). The V end was cut by 2 bases, the J end by 4 bases, with 12 bases between. The CDR3 length is 14 residues. Written as DNA, the CDR3 is TGTGCCAGCAGTTACGACGACAGGCTGTACGAGCAGTACTTC. Translation: CASSYDDRLYEQYF.